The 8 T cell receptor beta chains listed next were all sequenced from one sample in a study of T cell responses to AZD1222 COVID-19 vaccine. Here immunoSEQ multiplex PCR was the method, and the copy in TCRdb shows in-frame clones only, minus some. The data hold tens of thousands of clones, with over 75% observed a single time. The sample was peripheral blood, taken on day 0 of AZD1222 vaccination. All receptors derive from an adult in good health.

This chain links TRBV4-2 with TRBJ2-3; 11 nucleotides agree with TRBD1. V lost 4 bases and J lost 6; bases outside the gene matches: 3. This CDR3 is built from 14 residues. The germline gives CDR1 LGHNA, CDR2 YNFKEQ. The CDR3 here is CASSRDRGGDTQYF. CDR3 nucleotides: TGTGCCAGCAGCCGGGACAGGGGGGGTGATACGCAGTATTTT.

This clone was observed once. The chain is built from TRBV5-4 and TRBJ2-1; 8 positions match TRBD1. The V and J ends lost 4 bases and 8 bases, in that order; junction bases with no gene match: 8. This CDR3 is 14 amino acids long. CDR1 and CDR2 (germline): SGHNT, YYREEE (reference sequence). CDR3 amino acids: CASSVLTGADEQFF. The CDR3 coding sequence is TGTGCCAGCAGCGTTCTGACAGGGGCGGATGAGCAGTTCTTC.

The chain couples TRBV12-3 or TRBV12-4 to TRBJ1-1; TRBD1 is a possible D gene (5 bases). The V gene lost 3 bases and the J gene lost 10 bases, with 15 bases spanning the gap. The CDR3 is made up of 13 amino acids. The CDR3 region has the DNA TGTGCCAGCAGTTTTGTAGTGGGGGGAAGAGCTTTCTTT. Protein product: CASSFVVGGRAFF.

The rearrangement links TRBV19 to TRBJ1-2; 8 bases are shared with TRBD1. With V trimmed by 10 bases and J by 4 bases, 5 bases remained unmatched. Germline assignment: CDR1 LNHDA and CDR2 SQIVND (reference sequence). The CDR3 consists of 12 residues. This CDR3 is CATRQGPYGYTF. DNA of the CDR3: TGTGCCACCAGACAGGGGCCCTATGGCTACACCTTC.

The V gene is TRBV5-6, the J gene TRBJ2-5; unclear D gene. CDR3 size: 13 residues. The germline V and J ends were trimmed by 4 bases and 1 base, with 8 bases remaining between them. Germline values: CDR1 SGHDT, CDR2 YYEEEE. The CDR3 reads CASSSTVQETQYF. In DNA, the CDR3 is TGTGCCAGCAGCAGCACAGTCCAAGAGACCCAGTACTTC.

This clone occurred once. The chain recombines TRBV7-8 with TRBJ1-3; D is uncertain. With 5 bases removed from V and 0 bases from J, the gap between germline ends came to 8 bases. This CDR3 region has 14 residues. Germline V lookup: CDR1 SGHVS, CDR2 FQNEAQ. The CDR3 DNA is TGTGCCAGCAGCCCTGACCACTCTGGAAACACCATATATTTT. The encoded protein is CASSPDHSGNTIYF.

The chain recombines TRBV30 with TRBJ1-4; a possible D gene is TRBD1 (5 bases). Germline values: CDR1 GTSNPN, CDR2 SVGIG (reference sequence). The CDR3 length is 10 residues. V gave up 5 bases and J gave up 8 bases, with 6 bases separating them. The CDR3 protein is CAWGGEKLFF. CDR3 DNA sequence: TGTGCCTGGGGGGGGGAAAAACTGTTTTTT.

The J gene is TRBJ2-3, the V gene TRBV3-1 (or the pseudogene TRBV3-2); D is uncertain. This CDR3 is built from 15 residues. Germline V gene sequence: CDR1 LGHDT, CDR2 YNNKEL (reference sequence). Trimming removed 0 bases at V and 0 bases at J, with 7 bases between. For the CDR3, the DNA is TGTGCCAGCAGCCAAGATTGGGGTAGCACAGATACGCAGTATTTT. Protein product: CASSQDWGSTDTQYF.